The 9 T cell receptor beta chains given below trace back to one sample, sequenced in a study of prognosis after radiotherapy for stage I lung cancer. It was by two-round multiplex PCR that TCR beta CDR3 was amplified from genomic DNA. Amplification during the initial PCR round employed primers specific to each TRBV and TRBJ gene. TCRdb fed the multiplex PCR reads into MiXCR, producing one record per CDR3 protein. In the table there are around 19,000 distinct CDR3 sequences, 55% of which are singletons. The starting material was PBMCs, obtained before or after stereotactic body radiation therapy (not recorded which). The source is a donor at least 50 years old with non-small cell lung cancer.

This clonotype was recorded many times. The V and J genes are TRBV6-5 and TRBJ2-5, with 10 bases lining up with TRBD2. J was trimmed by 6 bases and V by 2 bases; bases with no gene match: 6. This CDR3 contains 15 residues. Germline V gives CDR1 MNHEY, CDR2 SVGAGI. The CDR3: CASSYRAGGEKTQYF. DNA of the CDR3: TGTGCCAGCAGTTACAGAGCGGGAGGGGAAAAGACCCAGTACTTC.

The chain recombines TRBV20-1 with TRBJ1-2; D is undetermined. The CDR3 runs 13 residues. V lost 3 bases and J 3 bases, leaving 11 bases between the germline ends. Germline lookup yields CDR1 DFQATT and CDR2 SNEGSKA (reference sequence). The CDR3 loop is CSASKDVHYGYTF. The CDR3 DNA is TGCAGTGCTAGTAAAGATGTACACTATGGCTACACCTTC.

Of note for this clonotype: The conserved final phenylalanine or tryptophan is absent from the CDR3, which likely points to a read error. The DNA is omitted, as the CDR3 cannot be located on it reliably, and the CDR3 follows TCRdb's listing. Here the CDR3 reads CASSTRQASWTGELLS. The chain recombines TRBV19 with TRBJ2-2; the tabulated D call, TRBD1, remains unverified against the DNA. The CDR3 length equals 16 residues, ends included. Germline V gene sequence: CDR1 LNHDA, CDR2 SQIVND (reference sequence).

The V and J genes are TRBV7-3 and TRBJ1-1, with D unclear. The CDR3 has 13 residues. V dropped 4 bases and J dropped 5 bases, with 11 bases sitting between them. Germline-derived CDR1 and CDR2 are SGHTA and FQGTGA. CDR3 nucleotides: TGTGCCAGCAGCTACACGGGTGTAACTGAAGCTTTCTTT. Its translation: CASSYTGVTEAFF.

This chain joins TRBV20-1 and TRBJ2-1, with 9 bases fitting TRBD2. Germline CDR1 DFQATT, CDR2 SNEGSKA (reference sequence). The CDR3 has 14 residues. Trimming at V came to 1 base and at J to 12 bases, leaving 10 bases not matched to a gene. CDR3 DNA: TGCAGTGCTAGAGGGGGGCGGGAGGGCCTCCGGCAGTTCTTC. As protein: CSARGGREGLRQFF.

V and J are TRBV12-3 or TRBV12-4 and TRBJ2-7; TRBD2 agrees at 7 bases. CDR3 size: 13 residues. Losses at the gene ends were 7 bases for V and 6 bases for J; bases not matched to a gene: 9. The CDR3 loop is CASKNPGRAEQYF. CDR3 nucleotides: TGTGCCAGCAAGAACCCGGGGAGGGCCGAGCAGTACTTC.

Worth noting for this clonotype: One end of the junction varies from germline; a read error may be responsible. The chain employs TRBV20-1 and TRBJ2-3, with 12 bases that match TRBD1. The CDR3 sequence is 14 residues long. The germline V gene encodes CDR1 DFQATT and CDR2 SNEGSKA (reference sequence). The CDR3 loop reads CSDWDRGQGDTQYF. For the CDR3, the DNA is TGCAGTGACTGGGACAGGGGGCAAGGAGATACGCAGTATTTC.

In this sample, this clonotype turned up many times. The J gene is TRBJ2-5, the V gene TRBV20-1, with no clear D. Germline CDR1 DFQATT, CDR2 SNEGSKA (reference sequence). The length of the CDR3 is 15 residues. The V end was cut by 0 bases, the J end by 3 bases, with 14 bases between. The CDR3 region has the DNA TGCAGTGCTAGAGAATCCAGCGCCCCCGAAGAGACCCAGTACTTC. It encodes CSARESSAPEETQYF.

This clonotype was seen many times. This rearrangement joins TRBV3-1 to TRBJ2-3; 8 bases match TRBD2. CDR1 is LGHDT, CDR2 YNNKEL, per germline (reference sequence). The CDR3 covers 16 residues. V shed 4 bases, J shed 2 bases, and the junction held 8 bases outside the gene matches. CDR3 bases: TGTGCCAGCAGCCCTTTTAGCGGGGTCCACACAGATACGCAGTATTTT. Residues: CASSPFSGVHTDTQYF.